Here is one T cell receptor beta chain with its context. These data are taken from a study of blood T cell repertoires in COVID-19. Measured with immunoSEQ multiplex PCR; TCRdb has only the in-frame clones, and not every one. The table has 25,000 to 35,000 clones, 85% to 90% seen once. The CDR3 totals 14 residues. CDR1 is SGHRS, CDR2 YFSETQ, per germline. Losses at the gene ends were 7 bases for V and 1 base for J; bases not matched to a gene: 4. The chain is built from TRBV5-1 and TRBJ2-4; 8 bases map to TRBD1. Input material: peripheral blood. This TCR was recovered from a human donor in a cohort sampled during active COVID-19. CDR3 nucleotides: TGCGCCAGCCGGACAGGGATGGCCAAAAACATTCAGTACTTC. Translation: CASRTGMAKNIQYF.